This TCR beta chain derives from a study of T cell responses to AZD1222 COVID-19 vaccine. The data were produced by immunoSEQ multiplex PCR, yet TCRdb's version contains in-frame clones alone and is incomplete. The sample contains approximately 83,000 clones, under 95% of which appear only once. The study's findings and limits: Spike-specific TCRs gained breadth and depth after people received two AZD1222 doses. Clonal diversity was possibly underestimated; the donors were predominantly white British and more often female. The study identified only a handful of AZD1222 recipients as seropositive at baseline.

This clone occurred once. The antigen remains undetermined. J gave up 7 bases and V 3 bases, and 12 bases lay outside the gene matches. Germline values: CDR1 SGHTA, CDR2 FQGNSA. The CDR3 runs to 16 residues. Source: peripheral blood, taken on day 0 of MenACWY control vaccination. The source is an adult in good health. The rearrangement uses TRBV7-2 and TRBJ1-2; 9 bases are shared with TRBD1. The DNA of the CDR3 is TGTGCCAGCAGCTTCCAGGGGGGGACAGGGCACCTTGGCTACACCTTC. This gives the protein CASSFQGGTGHLGYTF.